This T cell receptor beta chain appears in the sequencing data of a study of CD8 T cell repertoires and HIV-1 epitope variants. Method: immunoSEQ multiplex PCR; TCRdb's copy keeps in-frame clones and lacks some. This table has several thousand clones, 65% to 70% appearing once. Notes on this clone: Its antigen is unidentified.

Trimming cost V 1 base and J 3 bases, with 10 bases left between them. The length of the CDR3 is 14 residues. Germline-derived CDR1 and CDR2 are SEHNR and FQNEAQ (reference sequence). The origin of this receptor is a male donor with HIV. The chain couples TRBV7-9 to TRBJ2-7; D ambiguous. The sample taken for sequencing was cultured CD8+ T cells derived from PBMCs. In nucleotides, the CDR3 is TGTGCCAGCAGCTTAGATAGGAATAACTACGAGCAGTACTTC. This gives the protein CASSLDRNNYEQYF.